This TCR beta chain was recorded in a study of blood T cells in healthy people across ages. This clonotype turned up a few times. It was with a sample-barcoded 5' primer and a J-beta primer mix that a second PCR of roughly 7 to 12 cycles was run. Every sample returned 2.5 million or more CDR3-containing paired-end reads. TCRdb fed the 5' RACE reads into MiXCR, producing one record per CDR3 protein. The sample shows 1.5 million to 2 million distinct CDR3 sequences, approximately 28% of them seen only once. Each donor's blood draw was roughly 9.5 milliliters of peripheral blood. This sequence was found in a woman in her 30s in good health. The sequencing input was blood.

DNA of the CDR3: TGTGCCAGCAGCAAGTCGGACAGGGAACGGCAAGAGACCCAGTACTTC. Protein product: CASSKSDRERQETQYF. V and J are TRBV21-1 and TRBJ2-5; TRBD1, the table's D call, lacks a check against the DNA. TRBV21-1 is designated a pseudogene. CDR3 size: 16 residues.